The rows below give T cell receptor beta chains drawn from one sample of a study of spatial heterogeneity in lung cancer. TCRdb independently ran MiXCR on the 5' RACE reads; one entry per CDR3 protein. This sample yields around 45,000 distinct CDR3 sequences, of which approximately 22% are seen a single time; 7% to 7.5% belongs to the top ten. The sample was PBMCs, taken at follow-up. Receptors were obtained from a female donor with early-stage non-small cell lung cancer. CDR3s include the opening cysteine and the closing phenylalanine or tryptophan. The D gene is left open where the match is weak. Size values are once, few and many counts, or a class for expanded clones, and some rows have none.

TRBV6-5	TRBJ2-7	TRBD1	few	TGTGCCAGCAGTTACGGGGACAGAGACTACGAGCAGTACTTC	CASSYGDRDYEQYF
TRBV11-2	TRBJ2-7	TRBD2	many	TGTGCCAGCAGCTCGTTCCGACTAGCCGAGGGCGAGCAGTACTTC	CASSSFRLAEGEQYF
TRBV11-2	TRBJ1-2	TRBD1	-	TGTGCCAGCAGCCGTCGGACAGGGAGGGATGGCTACACCTTC	CASSRRTGRDGYTF
TRBV20-1	TRBJ2-1	TRBD2	-	TGCAGTGCTCCCCGGGAAGCGGGGAGGGATGAGCAGTTCTTC	CSAPREAGRDEQFF
TRBV29-1	TRBJ1-4	TRBD1	once	TGCAGCGTCTCAGGGGGCTGGGGAGAAAAACTGTTTTTT	CSVSGGWGEKLFF
TRBV29-1	TRBJ1-2	TRBD1	-	TGCAGCGTTGTACTACCATGGACAGGGGGTAACTATGGCTACACCTTC	CSVVLPWTGGNYGYTF
TRBV20-1	TRBJ2-5	-	-	TGCAGTGCTAGAAGCCGGGAGACCCAGTACTTC	CSARSRETQYF
TRBV29-1	TRBJ2-7	-	-	TGCAGCGTTACCCCCCAGTCCCAATACGAGCAGTACTTC	CSVTPQSQYEQYF
TRBV29-1	TRBJ1-5	-	many	TGCAGCGTCCGTATACTTGCCGGCCAGCCCCAGCATTTT	CSVRILAGQPQHF
TRBV19	TRBJ2-2	TRBD2	few	TGTGCCAGTAGCTTTAGCGGGGTGAACACCGGGGAGCTGTTTTTT	CASSFSGVNTGELFF
TRBV5-1	TRBJ2-1	TRBD1	-	TGCGCCAGCACCCCGGGACAGGGGTCACATGAGCAGTTCTTC	CASTPGQGSHEQFF
TRBV7-3	TRBJ2-2	-	many	TGTGCCAGCAGCTTAGACACCGGGGAGCTGTTTTTT	CASSLDTGELFF
TRBV29-1	TRBJ1-3	-	-	TGCAGCGTTTTTGGGGCTGGAAACACCATATATTTT	CSVFGAGNTIYF
TRBV6-5	TRBJ1-5	-	many	TGTGCCAGCAGTTACCCCGGTGGGGTCGATCAGCCCCAGCATTTT	CASSYPGGVDQPQHF
TRBV19	TRBJ1-1	-	-	TGTGCCAGTAGTGGTAGTACAGGGAGGACTTTCTTT	CASSGSTGRTFF
TRBV5-1	TRBJ2-2	-	-	TGCGCCAGCAGCTTGGGGCAGTCCACCGGGGAGCTGTTTTTT	CASSLGQSTGELFF
TRBV10-3	TRBJ2-7	-	-	TGTGCCATCAGTGAGATCCGGGGAGTCTCCTACGAGCAGTACTTC	CAISEIRGVSYEQYF
TRBV30	TRBJ2-7	-	many	TGTGCCTGGAGTGCACGAGGGGTGGGCGAGCAGTACTTC	CAWSARGVGEQYF
TRBV27	TRBJ2-1	-	few	TGTGCCAGCAGTTTCACCATATACAATGAGCAGTTCTTC	CASSFTIYNEQFF
TRBV4-2	TRBJ2-2	TRBD2	few	TGTGCCAGCAGCCAAGATTCCCCCTTCGGGCGGGGGATGAACACCGGGGAGCTGTTTTTT	CASSQDSPFGRGMNTGELFF
TRBV12-3/TRBV12-4	TRBJ1-6	-	-	TGTGCCAGCAGCCTTAGTCTCAATTCACCCCTCCACTTT	CASSLSLNSPLHF
TRBV2	TRBJ1-3	-	many	TGTGCCAGCAGCCCAGGGACGCAGGGAAACACCATATATTTT	CASSPGTQGNTIYF
TRBV5-1	TRBJ2-3	-	-	TGCGCCAGCAGCCCCCTAGCCGCGGATACGCAGTATTTT	CASSPLAADTQYF
TRBV9	TRBJ2-1	TRBD2	-	TGTGCCAGCAGCGCAGGGTCGGGACTAGCGGGACTTCCATCCTCCTACAATGAGCAGTTCTTC	CASSAGSGLAGLPSSYNEQFF
TRBV29-1	TRBJ2-1	TRBD2	-	TGCAGCGTTCTTAGCGGGAGTAATGAGCAGTTCTTC	CSVLSGSNEQFF
TRBV7-3	TRBJ2-2	-	medium-sized	TGTGCCAGCAGCAAAGACACAAACACCGGGGAGCTGTTTTTT	CASSKDTNTGELFF
TRBV19	TRBJ2-7	TRBD2	-	TGTGCCAGTAGCGGGAGGAGGACCTACGAGCAGTACTTC	CASSGRRTYEQYF
TRBV15	TRBJ2-7	-	-	TGTGCCACCAGCAGAGATCGGAGGGGCCACGAGCAGTACTTC	CATSRDRRGHEQYF
TRBV6-1	TRBJ1-3	-	many	TGTGCCAGCAAAAGACAGTCAAACACCATATATTTT	CASKRQSNTIYF
TRBV19	TRBJ2-3	TRBD1	-	TGTGCCAGTAGTGGGGGACAGGGACCCACAGATACGCAGTATTTT	CASSGGQGPTDTQYF
TRBV5-1	TRBJ2-7	TRBD1	-	TGCGCCAGCAGCTACACGACAGGGACCGAGCAGTACTTC	CASSYTTGTEQYF
TRBV12-3/TRBV12-4	TRBJ2-5	TRBD2	-	TGTGCCAGCACCTCTCTAGCGGGGGTACAAGAGACCCAGTACTTC	CASTSLAGVQETQYF
TRBV29-1	TRBJ2-3	-	-	TGCAGCGTTGGACCTTTTGATACGCAGTATTTT	CSVGPFDTQYF
TRBV15	TRBJ2-1	TRBD2	few	TGTGCCACCAGCAGAGTAAATCTAGCGGGGGGGTTATCTTCCTACAATGAGCAGTTCTTC	CATSRVNLAGGLSSYNEQFF
TRBV7-2	TRBJ1-2	-	many	TGTGCCAGCAGCTTAGTGCTTCCTGACCTTTATTACACCTTC	CASSLVLPDLYYTF
TRBV7-3	TRBJ2-5	-	-	TGTGCCAGCAGCCCCACGGCAGGGGAGGTCCAAGAGACCCAGTACTTC	CASSPTAGEVQETQYF